This entry describes one T cell receptor (beta chain). Its antigen is unknown. This specimen belongs to a study of radiation and T cells in renal cell carcinoma. The sample's treatment: 15 Gy SBRT to primary tumor, nephrectomy 4 weeks later. The assay was immunoSEQ multiplex PCR, and TCRdb's table has in-frame clones only and misses some. The profile shows roughly 20,000 clones, around two thirds of them singletons. Per the germline V gene, CDR1 is SGHVS and CDR2 is FQNEAQ. Trimming removed 5 bases from V and 1 base from J, with 15 bases in between. The CDR3 loop spans 15 amino acids. General study findings and limits: Compared with controls, irradiated tumors showed greater TCR clonality.

Here the sequenced sample was tumor tissue, taken from a patient whose treatment included radiotherapy and nephrectomy. This clonotype was sampled from a woman between 70 and 85 years old with renal cell carcinoma. The chain recombines TRBV7-8 with TRBJ2-7, with unresolved D. For the CDR3, the DNA is TGTGCCAGCAGCCCCTCTTTTTGGCAGTCCTACGAGCAGTACTTC. Its translation: CASSPSFWQSYEQYF.